A selection of T cell receptor beta chains follows, all from one sample in a study of PD-L1 blockade in urothelial cancer. Here immunoSEQ multiplex PCR was the method, and the copy in TCRdb shows in-frame clones only, minus some. This table has about 30,000 clones, around 86% appearing once. The sequencing here drew on PBMCs, taken around atezolizumab (anti-PD-L1) treatment. These receptors originate from a man aged 45 to 65 with urothelial cancer. Both conserved end residues are part of each CDR3. A D gene is named only where the DNA matches it firmly. The size field is filled for only some rows; it gives once, few, many or a size class.

TRBJ1-5	.	TRBD1	TRBV5-6	TGTGCCAGCAGTTCCGGGACAGGGAGTGGCAATCAGCCCCAGCATTTT	CASSSGTGSGNQPQHF
TRBJ1-1	.	.	TRBV19	TGTGCCAGTAGTATAGGAGGGTTCATGAACACTGAAGCTTTCTTT	CASSIGGFMNTEAFF
TRBJ2-5	.	TRBD1	TRBV5-1	TGCGCCAGCAGCTTCCGACAGGGGTTAGGAGAGACCCAGTACTTC	CASSFRQGLGETQYF
TRBJ2-7	.	.	TRBV6-5	TGTGCCAGCAGTTTGGAACAAGGCAGGGAGCAGTACTTC	CASSLEQGREQYF
TRBJ2-4	.	TRBD1	TRBV7-9	TGTGCCAGCAGCTTCGACAGGGGGTTAAACATTCAGTACTTC	CASSFDRGLNIQYF
TRBJ1-1	once	.	TRBV10-2	TGCGCCAGCAGTGAAGGGGGGAACACTGAAGCTTTCTTT	CASSEGGNTEAFF
TRBJ2-3	.	TRBD2	TRBV29-1	TGCAGCGTCGCCGGACTAGCGGGAGCAGATACGCAGTATTTT	CSVAGLAGADTQYF
TRBJ2-1	.	.	TRBV28	TGTGCCAGCAGTTTCCCCCCGGCGGTTGACAATGAGCAGTTCTTC	CASSFPPAVDNEQFF
TRBJ2-7	.	TRBD2	TRBV27	TGTGCCAGCAGTTTACGAGGCGGCGGGGGGGCGGCGGAGCAGTACTTC	CASSLRGGGGAAEQYF
TRBJ1-4	.	.	TRBV6-1	TGTGCCAGCAGGGAGGGGTTCAACGGTGAAAAACTGTTTTTT	CASREGFNGEKLFF
TRBJ1-2	.	.	TRBV7-9	TGTGCCAGCAGCCGACGACAAGCTAACTATGGCTACACCTTC	CASSRRQANYGYTF
TRBJ1-1	.	TRBD1	TRBV11-2	TGTGCCAGCAGCTTAGAAAGTCTGACAGGGTGGGACACTGAAGCTTTCTTT	CASSLESLTGWDTEAFF
TRBJ2-3	.	.	TRBV6-5	TGTGCCAGCAGTTCCGATCAGGGGATAGGCACAGATACGCAGTATTTT	CASSSDQGIGTDTQYF
TRBJ2-2	.	.	TRBV7-8	TGTGCCAGCAGCTTATTTAGGGCGGGAACCGGGGAGCTGTTTTTT	CASSLFRAGTGELFF
TRBJ1-5	once	TRBD1	TRBV27	TGTGCCAGCAGGGCGACAGGGTGGGGCAATCAGCCCCAGCATTTT	CASRATGWGNQPQHF